Listed here is a single T cell receptor (beta chain). Its antigen is currently not known. Base quality data are lacking; no much larger clone is found one base away. The CDR3 goes from the cysteine to the phenylalanine over 15 residues. Only the CDR3 portion is preserved as DNA: 45 bases, with reading frame beginning at the first base. The germline V and J ends show losses of 2 bases and 7 bases respectively, and no gene match explains 4 bases of the junction. From the germline V gene, CDR1 is SGHTA and CDR2 is FQGNSA. The data were obtained in a study of blood T cell repertoires in COVID-19 (dated by TCRdb to between 2020 and 2021). For the study in its entirety: Samples from collaborators originated in the United States, Italy and Spain and spanned both the acute and convalescent phases of COVID-19. The material from the prospective study consisted of cDNA or gDNA derived from T cells, B-cell-depleted T cells, or PBMCs. The dataset comprised deeply sampled blood TCRbeta repertoires from subjects exposed to, actively infected with, or recovered from COVID-19. A freely available public database, intended as a resource for researchers studying the immune response to SARS-CoV-2, is where the repertoires were released. Samples were obtained from the ongoing ImmuneRACE study (first 160 participants) and from 1,000 to 1,500 subjects provided by 6 global collaborators. The sample metadata nearly always contained a de-identified subject ID, COVID-19 status, age in years and sex. Where HLA class I and class II types were available, the types were taken from metadata supplied by the sample provider, not from assay-based typing. General conclusions and limits of the study: How much clinical and demographic metadata was included differed by source and by participant, and the metadata was provided uncurated.

The collaborating institutions used their own protocols to collect whole blood in K2EDTA tubes. For TCRbeta analysis, collaborators shipped samples in one of three forms: frozen whole blood, isolated PBMCs, or DNA extracted from either of those sample types. The immunoSEQ Assay, a bias-controlled multiplex PCR, was used to amplify TCRbeta CDR3 regions from genomic DNA. On the study's bioinformatics: The number of nucleated cells in each sample was estimated from the amplification of reference gene primers within the assay. To quantify the absolute abundance of each unique TCRbeta CDR3 rearrangement, sequence reads were collapsed and filtered. Productive Simpson clonality was computed per sample as the square root of Simpson's diversity index over productive rearrangements. Imported from immuneACCESS, the table was reduced by TCRdb to in-frame sequences with V and J called. These copies leave out some clones; in studies compared against another copy, an unresolved V gene accounts for under half, and the cause of the remainder is not known. The DNA was the basis for D and trimming; V, J and clone size are from that table. In this sample the table shows roughly 100,000 clones, 75% to 90% of which occur a single time. The ten most abundant clones make up around 4.5% of the sample.

This receptor was obtained from a human donor in a cohort sampled during active COVID-19. The sequencing input was peripheral blood. The chain was built from TRBV7-2 and TRBJ1-4; 10 junctional bases match TRBD1. The CDR3 protein: CASSLSGTGAEKLFF. The DNA reads TGTGCCAGCAGCTTATCCGGGACAGGGGCTGAAAAACTGTTTTTT.